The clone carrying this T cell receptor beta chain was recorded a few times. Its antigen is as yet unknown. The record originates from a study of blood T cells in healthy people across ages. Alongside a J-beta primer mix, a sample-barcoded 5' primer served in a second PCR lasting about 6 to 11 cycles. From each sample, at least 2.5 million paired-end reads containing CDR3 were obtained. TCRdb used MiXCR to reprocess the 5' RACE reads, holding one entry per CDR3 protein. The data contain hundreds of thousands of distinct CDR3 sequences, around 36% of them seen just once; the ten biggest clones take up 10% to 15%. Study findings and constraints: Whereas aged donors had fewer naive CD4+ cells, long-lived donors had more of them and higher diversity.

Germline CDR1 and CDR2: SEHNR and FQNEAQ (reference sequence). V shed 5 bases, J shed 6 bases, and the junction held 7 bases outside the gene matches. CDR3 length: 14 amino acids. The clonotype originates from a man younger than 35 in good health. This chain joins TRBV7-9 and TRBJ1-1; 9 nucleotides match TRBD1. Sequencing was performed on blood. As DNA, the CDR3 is TGTGCCAGCAGCCAGACAGGGGGTCCCGCTGAAGCTTTCTTT. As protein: CASSQTGGPAEAFF. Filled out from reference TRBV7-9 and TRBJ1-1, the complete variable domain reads DTGVSQNPRHKITKRGQNVTFRCDPISEHNRLYWYRQTLGQGPEFLTYFQNEAQLEKSRLLSDRFSAERPKGSFSTLEIQRTEQGDSAMYLCASSQTGGPAEAFFGQGTRLTVV.